This TCR beta chain emerged from a study of T cell repertoires in cytomegalovirus infection (dated by TCRdb to the late 2010s). About the investigation overall: The HLA type of each donor mattered for the analysis, because public TCR beta signatures pointed to carriage of CMV infection along with the matching HLA type.

The listed sequencing device is Illumina HiSeq 1500. TCRdb reran the public reads through fastp at Q25 and MiXCR, keeping productive beta chains. Every distinct CDR3 protein forms one entry, paired with its most common genes and DNA. The sample records under 150,000 distinct CDR3 sequences, 7.5% to 9% of which are singletons. The ten most abundant clones make up around a tenth of the sample. Here is what the overall study found, with its caveats: Cumulative frequency of public TCR beta family members discriminated carriers of CMV infection plus the relevant HLA type in this cohort and an independent roughly 320-donor cohort. The ex vivo response was dominated by HLA-C-restricted CMV-specific TCR beta clonotypes, which also provided the single most frequent clonotype in two of eight donors.

The CDR3 measures 16 amino acids from cysteine to phenylalanine. This entry keeps only the CDR3 DNA: 48 bases, framed from base 1. The junction shows trimming of 0 bases on V and 3 bases on J, and the gene matches do not reach 5 bases of it. The CDR1 and CDR2 encoded by the germline V gene are KGHSH and LQKENI. This clonotype was seen a few times. This receptor's antigen is unknown. There are no base qualities to consult, and no much larger clone falls within one base. The chain uses TRBV18 and TRBJ1-1; 9 central nucleotides agree with TRBD1. Sequences were obtained from PBMCs. The TCR sequence derives from a human donor in good health (CMV status not recorded). Some clones in this sample may be carry-over from other donors' samples. The CDR3: CASSPPGTGMDTEAFF. Here is the DNA: TGTGCCAGCTCACCACCGGGGACAGGGATGGACACTGAAGCTTTCTTT.